The T cell receptor beta chain under discussion was sequenced for a study of shared clonotypes between healthy human individuals. Study processing details: With immunoSEQ giving junction-only sequences and no quality scores, filtering differed. Method: immunoSEQ multiplex PCR; TCRdb's copy keeps in-frame clones and lacks some. V, J and clone size derive from that table, while D and trimming were established from the DNA sequence. The sample comprises roughly 1,500,000 clones, just under 99% of which are singletons, and over 0.3% rests with the top ten. Germline V gives CDR1 SEHNR, CDR2 FQNEAQ (reference sequence). V lost 2 bases, J lost 3 bases, and 7 bases stayed unmatched. This CDR3 has 17 residues. Study results and limitations: Though the depth was large, rarefaction showed that sorted-subset sequencing was incomplete.

As regards this clone: The antigen remains unidentified.

The sample was naive CD4+ T cells sorted from blood. Subset in this sample: CD45RA+ positively selected. This receptor was taken from a young man in good health. The chain is built from TRBV7-9 and TRBJ1-3, with 10 bases matching TRBD1. CDR3: CASSLPGQGTDGNTIYF. CDR3 nucleotides: TGTGCCAGCAGCTTACCGGGACAGGGGACCGATGGAAACACCATATATTTT.